A selection of T cell receptor beta chains follows, all from one sample in a study of cytomegalovirus exposure and HLA in healthy donors. Measured with immunoSEQ multiplex PCR; TCRdb has only the in-frame clones, and not every one. The listing contains tens of thousands of clones. The sequencing input was PBMCs. These receptors all come from a man aged 60 to 69 in good health and CMV-seropositive. CDR3s include the opening cysteine and the closing phenylalanine or tryptophan. The D gene is left open where the match is weak.

j_gene | v_gene | d_gene | CDR3aa | CDR3nt
TRBJ1-4 | TRBV6-1 | NA | CASSSREQVRKLFF | TGTGCCAGCAGTTCTCGTGAACAGGTTAGAAAACTGTTTTTT
TRBJ2-7 | TRBV28 | NA | CASSVLAVLGYEQYF | TGTGCCAGCAGCGTCTTAGCGGTTCTGGGCTACGAGCAGTACTTC
TRBJ2-7 | TRBV11-2 | TRBD1 | CASSLVTGDYEQYF | TGTGCCAGCAGCTTAGTCACAGGGGACTACGAGCAGTACTTC
TRBJ2-7 | TRBV6-1 | NA | CASSELGTLYEQYF | TGTGCCAGCAGTGAATTAGGGACACTTTACGAGCAGTACTTC
TRBJ2-7 | TRBV19 | NA | CASSLRTGEQYF | TGTGCCAGTAGTTTGAGAACGGGGGAGCAGTACTTC
TRBJ1-2 | TRBV2 | TRBD1 | CASTAIRDRALAAF | TGTGCCAGCACCGCGATCCGGGACAGGGCTTTAGCGGCCTTC
TRBJ2-3 | TRBV9 | TRBD2 | CASSVAGGTQADTQYF | TGTGCCAGCAGCGTAGCGGGGGGGACGCAAGCAGATACGCAGTATTTT
TRBJ2-7 | TRBV4-1 | NA | CASSQVQSPLGQYF | TGCGCCAGCAGCCAAGTACAGTCCCCCCTCGGGCAGTACTTC
TRBJ2-1 | TRBV29-1 | TRBD2 | CSVAPGTSKGAEQFF | TGCAGCGTTGCCCCCGGGACTAGCAAAGGGGCTGAGCAGTTCTTC
TRBJ1-5 | TRBV20-1 | NA | CSAGMMGGQHF | TGCAGTGCTGGCATGATGGGCGGGCAGCATTTT
TRBJ1-1 | TRBV5-1 | NA | CASSLAGVVGTEAFF | TGCGCCAGCAGCTTGGCGGGGGTAGTGGGCACTGAAGCTTTCTTT
TRBJ2-7 | TRBV5-4 | NA | CASSPMGTYEQYF | TGTGCCAGCAGCCCAATGGGCACCTACGAGCAGTACTTC
TRBJ2-7 | TRBV4-1 | TRBD2 | CASSLVAGGPWNEQYF | TGCGCCAGCAGCCTAGTAGCGGGAGGGCCGTGGAACGAGCAGTACTTC
TRBJ2-5 | TRBV2 | TRBD2 | CASILLAGGQETQYF | TGTGCCAGCATTCTACTAGCGGGAGGCCAAGAGACCCAGTACTTC
TRBJ1-5 | TRBV19 | TRBD1 | CASGTGIDQPQHF | TGTGCCAGCGGGACAGGGATTGATCAGCCCCAGCATTTT
TRBJ2-5 | TRBV19 | TRBD1 | CASSKGTGRVETQYF | TGTGCCAGTAGTAAGGGGACAGGGAGGGTAGAGACCCAGTACTTC
TRBJ2-2 | TRBV19 | TRBD1 | CASSIGQGWTGELFF | TGTGCCAGTAGTATCGGACAGGGGTGGACCGGGGAGCTGTTTTTT
TRBJ1-6 | TRBV6-6 | TRBD1 | CASSPPGGTSSPLHF | TGTGCCAGCAGCCCTCCAGGGGGGACTAGTTCACCCCTCCACTTT
TRBJ2-7 | TRBV5-1 | TRBD2 | CASSPAGREGNEQYF | TGCGCCAGCAGCCCCGCGGGGCGGGAGGGTAACGAGCAGTACTTC
TRBJ2-7 | TRBV5-6 | TRBD2 | CASSIRTSGTPIHEQYF | TGTGCCAGCAGCATCAGGACTAGCGGGACCCCTATCCACGAGCAGTACTTC
TRBJ1-1 | TRBV18 | NA | CASSQNGGGSVTEAFF | TGTGCCAGCTCACAGAATGGGGGCGGTTCGGTCACTGAAGCTTTCTTT
TRBJ2-1 | TRBV6-1 | TRBD1 | CASSEIGTGTGREQFF | TGTGCCAGCAGTGAAATAGGGACAGGGACAGGTAGAGAGCAGTTCTTC